The 2 T cell receptor beta chains listed next were all sequenced from one sample in a study of blood T cell repertoires in COVID-19. TCRdb keeps only in-frame clones here, not all; method: immunoSEQ multiplex PCR. Altogether roughly 260,000 clones are present, approximately 86% being singletons, with the ten largest covering over 7.5%. Sequences were obtained from peripheral blood. The origin of the receptors is a man aged 35 to 55 who had recovered from COVID-19.

This sequence joins TRBV5-1 and TRBJ1-4; 7 nucleotides match TRBD1. Trimming removed 0 bases from V and 8 bases from J; junction bases left unmatched: 4. The CDR3 has 14 amino acids. Germline V gene data show CDR1 as SGHRS and CDR2 as YFSETQ. This CDR3 is CASSLGAGGEKLFF. DNA of the CDR3: TGCGCCAGCAGCTTGGGAGCAGGGGGGGAAAAACTGTTTTTT.

The chain joins TRBV5-6 to TRBJ1-2; unclear D gene. The CDR3 runs to 11 residues. V dropped 6 bases and J dropped 7 bases, with 10 bases sitting between them. CDR1 and CDR2 (germline): SGHDT, YYEEEE. The CDR3 bases are TGTGCCAGCACTTTGCGGGGTGGCTACACCTTC. Translation gives CASTLRGGYTF.